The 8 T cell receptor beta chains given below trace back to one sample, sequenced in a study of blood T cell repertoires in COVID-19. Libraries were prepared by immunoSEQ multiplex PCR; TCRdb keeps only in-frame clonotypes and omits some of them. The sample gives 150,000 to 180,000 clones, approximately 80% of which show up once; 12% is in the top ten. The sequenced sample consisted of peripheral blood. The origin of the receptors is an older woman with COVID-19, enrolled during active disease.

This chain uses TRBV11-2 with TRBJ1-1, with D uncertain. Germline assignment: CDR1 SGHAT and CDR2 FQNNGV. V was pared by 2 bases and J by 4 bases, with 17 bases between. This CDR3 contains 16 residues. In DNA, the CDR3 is TGTGCCAGCAGCTTATGGGGTCGGGCGGGGAGCACTGAAGCTTTCTTT. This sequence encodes CASSLWGRAGSTEAFF.

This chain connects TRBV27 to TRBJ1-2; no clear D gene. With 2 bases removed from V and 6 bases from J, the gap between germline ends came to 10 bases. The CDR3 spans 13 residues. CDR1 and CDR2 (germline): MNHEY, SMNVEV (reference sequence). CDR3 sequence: CASSLEPRHGYTF. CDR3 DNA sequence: TGTGCCAGCAGTTTAGAACCGCGGCATGGCTACACCTTC.

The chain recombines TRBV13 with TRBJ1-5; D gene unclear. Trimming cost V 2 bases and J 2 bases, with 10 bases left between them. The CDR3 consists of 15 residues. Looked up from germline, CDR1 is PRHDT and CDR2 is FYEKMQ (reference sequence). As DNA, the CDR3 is TGTGCCAGCAGCTTAATGGGAGGGCGCAATCAGCCCCAGCATTTT. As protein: CASSLMGGRNQPQHF.

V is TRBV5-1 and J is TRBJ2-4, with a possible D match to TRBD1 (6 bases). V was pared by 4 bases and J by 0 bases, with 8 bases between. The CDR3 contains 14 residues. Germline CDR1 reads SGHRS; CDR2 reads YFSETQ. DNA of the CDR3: TGCGCCAGCAGCGAACAGGGAGCCAAAAACATTCAGTACTTC. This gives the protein CASSEQGAKNIQYF.

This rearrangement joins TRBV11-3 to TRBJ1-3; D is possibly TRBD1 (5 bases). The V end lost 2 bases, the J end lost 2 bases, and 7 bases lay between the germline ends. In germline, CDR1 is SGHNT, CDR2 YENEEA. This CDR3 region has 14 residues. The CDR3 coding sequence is TGTGCCAGCAGCTTATCAGGGACTGGAAACACCATATATTTT. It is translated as CASSLSGTGNTIYF. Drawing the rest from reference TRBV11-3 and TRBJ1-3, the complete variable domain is EAGVVQSPRYKIIEKKQPVAFWCNPISGHNTLYWYLQNLGQGPELLIRYENEEAVDDSQLPKDRFSAERLKGVDSTLKIQPAELGDSAVYLCASSLSGTGNTIYFGEGSWLTVV.

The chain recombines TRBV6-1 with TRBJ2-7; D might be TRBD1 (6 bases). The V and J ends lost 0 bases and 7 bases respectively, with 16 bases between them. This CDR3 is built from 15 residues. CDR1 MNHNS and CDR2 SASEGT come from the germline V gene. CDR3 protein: CASSEATQGKVEQYF. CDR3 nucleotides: TGTGCCAGCAGTGAAGCGACACAGGGAAAGGTAGAGCAGTACTTC.

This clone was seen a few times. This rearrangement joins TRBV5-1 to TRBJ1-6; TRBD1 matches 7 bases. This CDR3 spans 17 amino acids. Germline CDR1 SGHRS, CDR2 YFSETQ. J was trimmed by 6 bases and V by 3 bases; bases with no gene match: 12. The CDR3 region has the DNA TGCGCCAGCAGCTCCCGACAGGGCCCAAGCTTTAATTCACCCCTCCACTTT. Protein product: CASSSRQGPSFNSPLHF.

DNA for the CDR3: TGTGCCAGCAGCCATAGGGGGGGGGCTAATTCACCCCTCCACTTT. Translating gives CASSHRGGANSPLHF. The chain combines TRBV25-1 with TRBJ1-6; a weak D match, TRBD1 (6 bases). Trimming took off 6 bases at V and 6 bases at J, with 15 bases between the two ends. Germline CDR1 reads MGHDK; CDR2 reads SYGVNS. This CDR3 region has 15 residues.